These 20 T cell receptor beta chains share one sample of origin, sequenced in a study of T-cell reconstitution after alpha-beta-depleted transplantation in children. For TCRbeta, the library was prepared with unique molecular identifiers. TCRdb fed the PCR reads into MiXCR, producing one record per CDR3 protein. The sample gives about 980,000 distinct CDR3 sequences, roughly 29% of which show up once; over 25% is in the top ten. This sample comprised PBMCs, mostly from graft donor cells, obtained 360 days after TCRalphabeta/CD19-depleted stem cell transplant. The source is a boy under two years old who had a stem cell transplant for SCID, so the T cells may come from the graft donor.

This clonotype came up a few times. The rearrangement uses TRBV5-1 and TRBJ2-1; D is unclear. Germline V gene lookup returns CDR1 SGHRS and CDR2 YFSETQ. The CDR3 consists of 15 residues. Trimming removed 0 bases at V and 1 base at J, with 8 bases between. CDR3 coding DNA: TGCGCCAGCAGCTTGGAACAGTCATCCTACAATGAGCAGTTCTTC. Translated: CASSLEQSSYNEQFF.

This clonotype appeared once. This chain connects TRBV29-1 to TRBJ2-7; TRBD2 might be the D (5 bases). The V end was cut by 5 bases, the J end by 1 base, with 21 bases between. This CDR3 comprises 16 residues. The germline gives CDR1 SQVTM, CDR2 ANQGSEA. The CDR3, as DNA: TGCAGCGTTTCCCAAAAGAAGGGAGTAGGGTCCTACGAGCAGTACTTC. Translated: CSVSQKKGVGSYEQYF.

The rearrangement uses TRBV5-1 and TRBJ2-1, with D unclear. The germline V and J ends were trimmed by 1 base and 4 bases, with 6 bases remaining between them. The CDR3 length is 13 residues. The germline V gene encodes CDR1 SGHRS and CDR2 YFSETQ. Here the CDR3 DNA reads TGCGCCAGCAGCTTGAAGGTATACAATGAGCAGTTCTTC. This codes for CASSLKVYNEQFF. The full variable domain, completed using reference TRBV5-1 and TRBJ2-1, is KAGVTQTPRYLIKTRGQQVTLSCSPISGHRSVSWYQQTPGQGLQFLFEYFSETQRNKGNFPGRFSGRQFSNSRSEMNVSTLELGDSALYLCASSLKVYNEQFFGPGTRLTVL.

Comments on this clonotype: Likely a read error: the CDR3 ends without its conserved phenylalanine or tryptophan. CDR3 coding DNA: TGTGCCAGCAGTCCCGGACTAGGAGGGCAAGAGACCCAGTACTCC. Encoded protein: CASSPGLGGQETQYS. The chain recombines TRBV5-5 with TRBJ2-5, with 7 bases that match TRBD2. In germline, CDR1 is SGHKS, CDR2 YYEKEE (reference sequence). Germline trimming cut 5 bases from V and 2 bases from J; bases unmatched to any gene: 9. This CDR3 has 15 residues.

V and J are TRBV5-4 and TRBJ1-1; a possible D gene is TRBD1 (5 bases). This CDR3 is built from 15 residues. Trimming took off 6 bases at V and 2 bases at J, with 17 bases between the two ends. Germline V gene data show CDR1 as SGHNT and CDR2 as YYREEE (reference sequence). The DNA of the CDR3 is TGTGCCAGCACCTACCAAATTGGGGGAAACACTGAAGCTTTCTTT. Translating gives CASTYQIGGNTEAFF.

The J gene is TRBJ1-5, the V gene TRBV5-1; perhaps TRBD1 as D (6 bases). This CDR3 spans 15 amino acids. Germline V lookup: CDR1 SGHRS, CDR2 YFSETQ. The germline V and J ends were trimmed by 0 bases and 0 bases, with 7 bases remaining between them. DNA for the CDR3: TGCGCCAGCAGCTTGGAGGGGGATAGCAATCAGCCCCAGCATTTT. It encodes CASSLEGDSNQPQHF.

The rearrangement links TRBV5-1 to TRBJ1-1, with 7 bases identical to TRBD1. In germline, CDR1 is SGHRS, CDR2 YFSETQ. With V trimmed by 2 bases and J by 1 base, 8 bases remained unmatched. CDR3 size: 16 residues. The CDR3 spells CASSLQTGTSNTEAFF. CDR3 sequence (DNA): TGCGCCAGCAGCTTACAGACAGGGACTTCGAACACTGAAGCTTTCTTT.

This chain links TRBV6-1 with TRBJ2-3, with 12 positions matching TRBD1. Germline V gene lookup returns CDR1 MNHNS and CDR2 SASEGT. This CDR3 has 13 residues. The CDR3 sequence: CVLGDRGPDTQYF. The CDR3 DNA reads as TGTGTCCTTGGGGACAGGGGGCCAGATACGCAGTATTTT.

The chain has TRBV6-1 and TRBJ2-5; possible D gene TRBD2, 7 bases. In germline, CDR1 is MNHNS, CDR2 SASEGT. The CDR3 extends over 15 amino acids. V was pared by 6 bases and J by 1 base, with 15 bases between. In DNA form, the CDR3 reads TGTGCCAGCAGGAAAAGGGGGGGCTCCCAAGAGACCCAGTACTTC. Its protein product is CASRKRGGSQETQYF.

This clonotype was counted a few times. The chain carries TRBV5-1 and TRBJ2-3; D is unresolved. V gave up 0 bases and J gave up 0 bases, with 17 bases separating them. Germline V gives CDR1 SGHRS, CDR2 YFSETQ. The CDR3 spans 18 residues. CDR3 sequence: CASSLAYSGLSSTDTQYF. Written as DNA, the CDR3 is TGCGCCAGCAGCTTGGCTTACTCGGGCCTATCTAGCACAGATACGCAGTATTTT.

The chain employs TRBV7-2 and TRBJ1-6; 9 bases align to TRBD1. With V trimmed by 3 bases and J by 8 bases, 11 bases remained unmatched. The germline V gene has CDR1 SGHTA and CDR2 FQGNSA. The CDR3 runs 17 residues. CDR3 nucleotide sequence: TGTGCCAGCAGCTTTGGGGACAGGGTAAATTTTCATTCACCCCTCCACTTT. Protein sequence: CASSFGDRVNFHSPLHF.

The chain employs TRBV29-1 and TRBJ2-7; perhaps TRBD2 as D (5 bases). Germline V gene data show CDR1 as SQVTM and CDR2 as ANQGSEA. The CDR3 runs 12 residues. V was shortened by 5 bases and J by 5 bases, with 13 bases between the two germline ends. The CDR3 loop is CSVTEGGHEQYF. The CDR3, as DNA: TGCAGCGTTACCGAGGGCGGCCACGAGCAGTACTTC.

This chain connects TRBV29-1 to TRBJ2-1; D gene uncertain. The germline gives CDR1 SQVTM, CDR2 ANQGSEA. V lost 6 bases and J lost 5, with 5 bases in between. The CDR3 is 10 amino acids. CDR3 DNA sequence: TGCAGCGTCCAACACAATGAGCAGTTCTTC. Its translation is CSVQHNEQFF.

This clonotype was counted a few times. The V and J genes are TRBV20-1 and TRBJ2-5; D not resolved. The V gene's germline CDR1 is DFQATT and CDR2 SNEGSKA (reference sequence). CDR3 length: 13 amino acids. The V and J ends lost 5 bases and 0 bases respectively, with 10 bases between them. In DNA form, the CDR3 reads TGCAGTGCTGATGATTTGTACCAAGAGACCCAGTACTTC. Residues: CSADDLYQETQYF.

This clonotype came up a few times. V gene TRBV20-1 combines with J gene TRBJ2-7; D is unclear. The CDR3 contains 11 residues. Germline lookup yields CDR1 DFQATT and CDR2 SNEGSKA (reference sequence). V was cut by 5 bases and J by 2 bases, with 7 bases left in between. CDR3 sequence (DNA): TGCAGTGCTGGGATGCCCTACGAGCAGTACTTC. Its translation: CSAGMPYEQYF.

The rearrangement uses TRBV10-3 and TRBJ1-4, with D unresolved. Per germline, CDR1 ENHRY and CDR2 SYGVKD. V lost 6 bases and J lost 5, with 13 bases in between. This CDR3 spans 14 amino acids. The CDR3: CAIRSDGSNEKLFF. CDR3 DNA: TGTGCCATCAGATCCGACGGTTCGAATGAAAAACTGTTTTTT.

The rearrangement uses TRBV20-1 and TRBJ2-1; tentatively, D is TRBD1 or TRBD2 (5 bases each). The CDR3 loop spans 13 amino acids. Germline V lookup: CDR1 DFQATT, CDR2 SNEGSKA (reference sequence). V shed 6 bases and J shed 8 bases, with 17 bases lying between them. The DNA for the CDR3 is TGCAGTGCGATCCACGGGGCCTTGGATGAGCAGTTCTTC. This codes for CSAIHGALDEQFF.

The chain recombines TRBV2 with TRBJ1-3; D is perhaps TRBD1 (6 bases). V gave up 3 bases and J gave up 2 bases, with 8 bases separating them. The CDR3 sequence is 14 residues long. Germline-derived CDR1 and CDR2 are SNHLY and FYNNEI. The CDR3 DNA follows: TGTGCCAGCAGTGAGGGGGGCGCTGGAAACACCATATATTTT. This codes for CASSEGGAGNTIYF.

This clonotype was recorded a few times. The V gene is TRBV12-3 or TRBV12-4, the J gene TRBJ2-2, with D tentatively TRBD2 (5 bases). Trimming took off 4 bases at V and 2 bases at J, with 5 bases between the two ends. The CDR3 runs to 13 residues. DNA for the CDR3: TGTGCCAGCAGTTGGACTAACACCGGGGAGCTGTTTTTT. Protein sequence: CASSWTNTGELFF.

The chain joins TRBV29-1 to TRBJ1-6; no definite D call. This CDR3 spans 12 amino acids. V lost 7 bases to trimming and J lost 6 bases, with 10 bases between them. Germline V gene data show CDR1 as SQVTM and CDR2 as ANQGSEA. The CDR3 DNA follows: TGCAGCGCATCGGATGTTAATTCACCCCTCCACTTT. Its translation is CSASDVNSPLHF.